These T cell receptor beta chains were read from a single sample in a study of T cells in Graves' hyperthyroidism and ophthalmopathy. TCRdb fed the multiplex PCR reads into MiXCR, producing one record per CDR3 protein. Among roughly 700,000 distinct CDR3 sequences, 12% to 15% were seen once, and the ten largest hold 10%. The sample comprised blood. These TCRs come from a woman in her late teens or twenties with Graves' hyperthyroidism. Each CDR3 is given with its conserved first and last residue. The D gene is left open where the match is weak. The listing skips clone size in some rows; elsewhere it reads once, few, many or a size class.

j_call	clone_size	d_call	v_call	cdr3_aa	cdr3_nt
TRBJ2-7	many	-	TRBV7-8	CASSWPRQPYEQYF	TGTGCCAGCAGCTGGCCGAGGCAACCGTACGAGCAGTACTTC
TRBJ2-1	many	-	TRBV29-1	CSVPGGSSYNEQFF	TGCAGCGTTCCCGGAGGGAGCTCCTACAATGAGCAGTTCTTC
TRBJ2-3	many	TRBD2	TRBV14	CASSQDHSGASTDTQYF	TGTGCCAGCAGCCAAGATCACAGCGGGGCTAGCACAGATACGCAGTATTTT
TRBJ2-2	many	-	TRBV20-1	CSASIRGKNTGELFF	TGCAGTGCTAGCATCCGCGGGAAGAACACCGGGGAGCTGTTTTTT
TRBJ2-1	many	TRBD2	TRBV6-1	CASSALLASNEQFF	TGTGCCAGCAGTGCCCTACTAGCGAGCAATGAGCAGTTCTTC
TRBJ2-7	-	TRBD2	TRBV5-1	CASSLIPGLAGSGASYEQYF	TGCGCCAGCAGCCTTATACCGGGACTAGCGGGGAGCGGGGCTTCCTACGAGCAGTACTTC
TRBJ1-2	many	-	TRBV30	CASTDLPNYGYTF	TGTGCCAGTACAGATCTTCCTAACTATGGCTACACCTTC
TRBJ2-3	-	TRBD1	TRBV4-1	CASSQGRRTGNTDTQYF	TGCGCCAGCAGCCAGGGACGAAGGACAGGGAACACAGATACGCAGTATTTT
TRBJ1-5	-	-	TRBV12-3/TRBV12-4	CASSPYGKASNQPQHF	TGTGCCAGCAGCCCGTATGGTAAAGCTAGCAATCAGCCCCAGCATTTT
TRBJ2-7	-	-	TRBV5-1	CASSLDGGYEQYF	TGCGCCAGCAGCTTGGATGGAGGCTACGAGCAGTACTTC
TRBJ1-6	many	-	TRBV11-3	CASSLGQLHNSPLHF	TGTGCCAGCAGCTTGGGCCAGCTGCATAATTCACCCCTCCACTTT
TRBJ1-2	many	-	TRBV30	CAWSEGTANYGYTF	TGTGCCTGGAGTGAGGGGACCGCTAACTATGGCTACACCTTC
TRBJ2-5	many	-	TRBV3-1	CASSQDRVGETQYF	TGTGCCAGCAGCCAAGATAGGGTTGGGGAGACCCAGTACTTC
TRBJ1-1	many	-	TRBV20-1	CVPAKNTEAFF	TGCGTACCAGCCAAGAACACTGAAGCTTTCTTT
TRBJ1-6	few	TRBD1	TRBV6-1	CASREGQGGSPLHF	TGTGCCAGCAGAGAAGGACAGGGCGGATCACCCCTCCACTTT
TRBJ2-2	many	-	TRBV3-1	CASSQVSPGELFF	TGTGCCAGCAGCCAAGTCTCCCCCGGGGAGCTGTTTTTT
TRBJ2-1	-	TRBD2	TRBV7-3	CASSLMSGRGQFF	TGTGCCAGCAGCTTAATGAGCGGGAGGGGTCAGTTCTTC
TRBJ2-5	-	-	TRBV11-2	CASSIGTANYQETQYF	TGTGCCAGCAGCATCGGGACGGCTAATTATCAAGAGACCCAGTACTTC
TRBJ1-1	many	-	TRBV20-1	CSAPSKNGYTEAFF	TGCAGTGCCCCCAGCAAGAACGGATACACTGAAGCTTTCTTT
TRBJ2-3	many	TRBD1	TRBV28	CASSLGDRGRTDTQYF	TGTGCCAGCAGTTTAGGGGACAGGGGGCGCACAGATACGCAGTATTTT
TRBJ1-1	many	-	TRBV28	CASSSIIRGTEAFF	TGTGCCAGCAGTTCCATTATCAGGGGCACTGAAGCTTTCTTT
TRBJ2-5	many	-	TRBV6-1	CASSLGEGRVETQYF	TGTGCCAGCAGTTTAGGGGAAGGGCGCGTGGAGACCCAGTACTTC
TRBJ2-5	-	-	TRBV24-1	CATSGGEPQETQYF	TGTGCCACCAGTGGAGGGGAGCCCCAAGAGACCCAGTACTTC
TRBJ1-3	-	-	TRBV5-6	CASSFWGLSGNTIYF	TGTGCCAGCAGCTTTTGGGGCCTCTCTGGAAACACCATATATTTT
TRBJ2-7	-	TRBD1	TRBV20-1	CSAPRRGQYEQYF	TGCAGTGCCCCTCGTAGGGGGCAGTACGAGCAGTACTTC
TRBJ1-6	many	-	TRBV28	CASSLRLRASSYNSPLHF	TGTGCCAGCAGTTTACGCCTCAGGGCTAGCTCCTATAATTCACCCCTCCACTTT
TRBJ1-1	many	-	TRBV18	CASSRIIQGNTEAFF	TGTGCCAGCTCACGAATCATACAGGGGAACACTGAAGCTTTCTTT
TRBJ2-3	-	TRBD2	TRBV9	CASSVGLALGDTQYF	TGTGCCAGCAGCGTAGGACTAGCGCTGGGAGATACGCAGTATTTT
TRBJ2-7	many	-	TRBV7-2	CASSSPVGTKSNEQYF	TGTGCCAGCAGCTCCCCCGTGGGGACAAAGAGTAACGAGCAGTACTTC
TRBJ2-7	many	TRBD2	TRBV12-3/TRBV12-4	CASRSSGRGYEQYF	TGTGCCAGCAGGTCTAGCGGGAGGGGTTACGAGCAGTACTTC
TRBJ2-7	few	-	TRBV7-3	CASSPGSGEQYF	TGTGCCAGCAGCCCGGGAAGTGGCGAGCAGTACTTC
TRBJ2-5	-	-	TRBV11-1	CASTSGRVVRTSQETQYF	TGTGCCAGCACTTCAGGAAGGGTAGTAAGGACCTCGCAAGAGACCCAGTACTTC
TRBJ2-7	many	TRBD2	TRBV28	CASSSTSGRFEQYF	TGTGCCAGCAGTTCCACTAGCGGGAGATTTGAGCAGTACTTC
TRBJ1-2	many	-	TRBV20-1	CSASGPVYGYTF	TGCAGTGCTAGTGGGCCAGTCTATGGCTACACCTTC
TRBJ2-7	-	-	TRBV7-9	CASTTGLLAYEQYF	TGTGCCAGCACCACGGGACTCCTGGCCTACGAGCAGTACTTC
TRBJ2-5	many	-	TRBV7-9	CASSQGPIETQYF	TGTGCCAGCAGCCAGGGACCCATTGAGACCCAGTACTTC
TRBJ2-7	-	TRBD1	TRBV6-1	CASSEEGQGDYEQYF	TGTGCCAGCAGTGAAGAGGGACAGGGCGACTACGAGCAGTACTTC
TRBJ2-7	-	TRBD1	TRBV15	CATSKYRGYEQYF	TGTGCCACCAGCAAATACAGGGGCTACGAGCAGTACTTC
TRBJ1-2	few	TRBD1	TRBV4-3	CASSQGGTGELGYTF	TGCGCCAGCAGCCAAGGGGGGACAGGGGAATTGGGCTACACCTTC
TRBJ2-1	many	TRBD1	TRBV27	CASNLRQGSAYNEQFF	TGTGCCAGCAACCTTAGACAGGGAAGCGCCTACAATGAGCAGTTCTTC
TRBJ1-1	many	TRBD1	TRBV18	CASQTQGAGSEAFF	TGTGCCAGCCAAACACAGGGGGCTGGCAGTGAAGCTTTCTTT
TRBJ2-1	many	TRBD2	TRBV12-3/TRBV12-4	CASGPQGLAAYNEQFF	TGTGCCAGCGGCCCCCAGGGACTAGCAGCCTACAATGAGCAGTTCTTC
TRBJ2-1	-	TRBD2	TRBV20-1	CSARSRTIRGLAGGFHNEQFF	TGCAGTGCTAGAAGCAGGACAATCAGGGGACTAGCGGGAGGTTTCCACAATGAGCAGTTCTTC
TRBJ2-4	-	-	TRBV28	CASSFHRRKNIQYF	TGTGCCAGCAGTTTTCACAGGAGAAAGAACATTCAGTACTTC
TRBJ2-3	-	TRBD1	TRBV9	CASSVSSGGSDTQYF	TGTGCCAGCAGCGTTTCGTCAGGGGGCTCGGATACGCAGTATTTT
TRBJ2-7	-	-	TRBV5-1	CASSLGRRDGAQRVSSYEQYF	TGCGCCAGCAGCTTGGGGCGCAGGGACGGGGCCCAGCGGGTGTCCTCCTACGAGCAGTACTTC
TRBJ2-7	many	TRBD2	TRBV7-9	CASSAASGSPEQYF	TGTGCCAGCAGCGCTGCTAGCGGGAGCCCCGAGCAGTACTTC
TRBJ2-3	many	-	TRBV30	CAWSATDTQYF	TGTGCCTGGAGCGCGACAGATACGCAGTATTTT
TRBJ2-1	-	TRBD2	TRBV20-1	CSAIWVSGRTYEQFF	TGCAGTGCTATTTGGGTAAGCGGGAGGACTTACGAGCAGTTCTTC
TRBJ2-7	-	TRBD1	TRBV20-1	CSADRNRDRKFYEQYF	TGCAGTGCCGATAGAAACCGGGACAGGAAGTTCTACGAGCAGTACTTC
TRBJ1-1	few	-	TRBV4-2	CASSQEVNTEAFF	TGTGCCAGCAGCCAAGAAGTAAACACTGAAGCTTTCTTT
TRBJ1-2	-	-	TRBV19	CASSKVRGRYGYTF	TGTGCCAGTAGTAAGGTGCGGGGGAGGTATGGCTACACCTTC
TRBJ2-1	many	-	TRBV20-1	CSARDSLNGVSEQFF	TGCAGTGCTAGAGATTCCCTTAATGGGGTCAGTGAGCAGTTCTTC
TRBJ2-7	-	-	TRBV6-1	CASRPQDWVYEQYF	TGTGCCAGCAGGCCCCAAGATTGGGTCTACGAGCAGTACTTC